The clone carrying this T cell receptor (beta chain) is deemed medium-sized by its frequency. Germline loops: CDR1 LGHDT, CDR2 YNNKEL (reference sequence). The CDR3 runs to 18 residues. TCRdb re-called the 5' RACE reads and gives one entry per CDR3 protein, without DNA. Recorded here are approximately 6,000 distinct CDR3 sequences; the top ten clones represent about 55%. This sample stems from a study of T cells expressing NK-cell markers. Study context: Eight donors were sequenced, of whom seven were HCMV-seropositive, while the remaining one was HCMV-seronegative.

This TCR derives from a man between 18 and 29 years old in good health. This chain uses TRBV3-1 with TRBJ2-5; as DNA is missing, the TRBD1 call by TCRdb cannot be tested. The sequencing sample was made of blood T cells: a sorted CD56 or NKG2C T cell subset, CD4+ or CD8+ T cells, or bulk PBMC T cells (not recorded which). The chain's CDR3 is CASSQVQGPEGVVETQYF.